This is a list of T cell receptor beta chains from one sample in a study of T cell responses to AZD1222 COVID-19 vaccine. Some clones are missing from TCRdb's copy, which holds only in-frame ones; the method was immunoSEQ multiplex PCR. The data hold roughly 110,000 clones, with 90% observed a single time. The starting material was peripheral blood, obtained on day 0 of AZD1222 vaccination. The receptors derive from an adult in good health. CDR3s include the opening cysteine and the closing phenylalanine or tryptophan. The order of the fields is J gene, clone size, D gene, V gene, CDR3 protein, CDR3 DNA. The D gene is left open where the match is weak. The size entry is marked missing in some rows and otherwise reads once, few, many or a size class.

J gene: TRBJ2-7
clone size: once
D gene: .
V gene: TRBV5-1
CDR3 protein: CASTPGGTPYEQYF
CDR3 DNA: TGCGCCAGCACCCCTGGAGGGACGCCCTACGAGCAGTACTTC

J gene: TRBJ1-4
clone size: .
D gene: .
V gene: TRBV3-1/TRBV3-2
CDR3 protein: CASSQDLARREKLFF
CDR3 DNA: TGTGCCAGCAGCCAAGATTTGGCCAGGCGGGAAAAACTGTTTTTT

J gene: TRBJ2-2
clone size: .
D gene: TRBD2
V gene: TRBV5-6
CDR3 protein: CASSLAGGRGTGELFF
CDR3 DNA: TGTGCCAGCAGCTTGGCCGGCGGGAGGGGTACCGGGGAGCTGTTTTTT

J gene: TRBJ1-5
clone size: .
D gene: .
V gene: TRBV9
CDR3 protein: CASSVGGIFQPQHF
CDR3 DNA: TGTGCCAGCAGCGTCGGAGGGATTTTTCAGCCCCAGCATTTT

J gene: TRBJ2-7
clone size: once
D gene: TRBD2
V gene: TRBV5-1
CDR3 protein: CASSLGASGIGYEQYF
CDR3 DNA: TGCGCCAGCAGCTTGGGTGCTAGCGGGATCGGCTACGAGCAGTACTTC

J gene: TRBJ1-1
clone size: .
D gene: TRBD1
V gene: TRBV18
CDR3 protein: CASSPGTGGTEAFF
CDR3 DNA: TGTGCCAGCTCCCCCGGGACAGGGGGGACTGAAGCTTTCTTT

J gene: TRBJ2-7
clone size: .
D gene: TRBD2
V gene: TRBV20-1
CDR3 protein: CSASGLAGSSYEQYF
CDR3 DNA: TGCAGTGCTAGTGGCCTAGCGGGGAGCTCCTACGAGCAGTACTTC

J gene: TRBJ1-2
clone size: .
D gene: TRBD1
V gene: TRBV14
CDR3 protein: CASSPGVPTGIPNGYTF
CDR3 DNA: TGTGCCAGCAGCCCGGGAGTCCCGACAGGGATTCCCAATGGCTACACCTTC

J gene: TRBJ1-5
clone size: .
D gene: TRBD1
V gene: TRBV7-8
CDR3 protein: CASSLANPAGTGDRLIQPQHF
CDR3 DNA: TGTGCCAGCAGCTTAGCTAACCCTGCCGGGACAGGGGACCGCCTAATTCAGCCCCAGCATTTT

J gene: TRBJ1-5
clone size: .
D gene: TRBD1
V gene: TRBV5-6
CDR3 protein: CASSLFSRTGGNQPQHF
CDR3 DNA: TGTGCCAGCAGCTTGTTCTCCAGGACAGGGGGTAATCAGCCCCAGCATTTT

J gene: TRBJ2-7
clone size: few
D gene: TRBD2
V gene: TRBV7-6
CDR3 protein: CASSLKAGAEQYF
CDR3 DNA: TGTGCCAGCAGCTTAAAGGCGGGAGCCGAGCAGTACTTC

J gene: TRBJ1-5
clone size: .
D gene: .
V gene: TRBV3-1/TRBV3-2
CDR3 protein: CASSQGDGGNQPQHF
CDR3 DNA: TGTGCCAGCAGCCAAGGGGACGGTGGCAATCAGCCCCAGCATTTT

J gene: TRBJ1-3
clone size: .
D gene: TRBD1
V gene: TRBV24-1
CDR3 protein: CATSDSGQGNTIYF
CDR3 DNA: TGTGCCACCAGTGATTCGGGACAGGGAAACACCATATATTTT

J gene: TRBJ1-4
clone size: .
D gene: .
V gene: TRBV4-1
CDR3 protein: CASSHRDFNEKLFF
CDR3 DNA: TGCGCCAGCAGCCACAGGGACTTTAATGAAAAACTGTTTTTT

J gene: TRBJ1-5
clone size: .
D gene: .
V gene: TRBV5-5
CDR3 protein: CASSPGTPNSNQPQHF
CDR3 DNA: TGTGCCAGCAGCCCCGGGACACCAAATAGCAATCAGCCCCAGCATTTT

J gene: TRBJ1-4
clone size: .
D gene: .
V gene: TRBV10-3
CDR3 protein: CAISETEGGKLFF
CDR3 DNA: TGTGCCATCAGTGAGACGGAGGGGGGAAAACTGTTTTTT

J gene: TRBJ1-5
clone size: .
D gene: .
V gene: TRBV28
CDR3 protein: CASSLGGNGNQPQHF
CDR3 DNA: TGTGCCAGCAGTTTAGGGGGAAATGGCAATCAGCCCCAGCATTTT

J gene: TRBJ1-5
clone size: few
D gene: TRBD1
V gene: TRBV2
CDR3 protein: CASSRDRGGNQPQHF
CDR3 DNA: TGTGCCAGCAGCCGGGACAGGGGGGGCAATCAGCCCCAGCATTTT

J gene: TRBJ2-1
clone size: .
D gene: TRBD1
V gene: TRBV7-6
CDR3 protein: CASSRPGQRGDEQFF
CDR3 DNA: TGTGCCAGCAGCCGCCCGGGACAGCGAGGCGATGAGCAGTTCTTC

J gene: TRBJ1-2
clone size: .
D gene: .
V gene: TRBV9
CDR3 protein: CASSVDVGTNYGYTF
CDR3 DNA: TGTGCCAGCAGCGTAGATGTGGGGACTAACTATGGCTACACCTTC

J gene: TRBJ1-5
clone size: .
D gene: .
V gene: TRBV7-9
CDR3 protein: CASSLAGDQPQHF
CDR3 DNA: TGTGCCAGCAGCTTAGCAGGGGATCAGCCCCAGCATTTT

J gene: TRBJ2-5
clone size: .
D gene: TRBD2
V gene: TRBV5-4
CDR3 protein: CASSLRASGKETQYF
CDR3 DNA: TGTGCCAGCAGCTTGAGGGCTAGCGGGAAAGAGACCCAGTACTTC

J gene: TRBJ2-1
clone size: .
D gene: TRBD2
V gene: TRBV11-2
CDR3 protein: CASSLGTSGINEQFF
CDR3 DNA: TGTGCCAGCAGCTTGGGGACTAGCGGGATCAATGAGCAGTTCTTC

J gene: TRBJ1-6
clone size: .
D gene: .
V gene: TRBV2
CDR3 protein: CASRTENNSPLHF
CDR3 DNA: TGTGCCAGCCGTACGGAAAATAATTCACCCCTCCACTTT

J gene: TRBJ1-2
clone size: .
D gene: TRBD1
V gene: TRBV2
CDR3 protein: CASREGQLNYGYTF
CDR3 DNA: TGTGCCAGCAGGGAGGGACAGCTAAACTATGGCTACACCTTC

J gene: TRBJ2-7
clone size: .
D gene: .
V gene: TRBV10-3
CDR3 protein: CAISEYREGEQYF
CDR3 DNA: TGTGCCATCAGTGAGTACAGGGAGGGCGAGCAGTACTTC

J gene: TRBJ1-1
clone size: .
D gene: .
V gene: TRBV7-9
CDR3 protein: CASSLQGGQTEAFF
CDR3 DNA: TGTGCCAGCAGCTTACAGGGTGGTCAAACTGAAGCTTTCTTT

J gene: TRBJ2-2
clone size: .
D gene: TRBD2
V gene: TRBV5-1
CDR3 protein: CASSLREGETGELFF
CDR3 DNA: TGCGCCAGCAGCTTGCGGGAGGGAGAAACCGGGGAGCTGTTTTTT

J gene: TRBJ2-7
clone size: once
D gene: TRBD2
V gene: TRBV30
CDR3 protein: CAWSVRLAGVEQYF
CDR3 DNA: TGTGCCTGGAGTGTAAGGCTAGCGGGAGTCGAGCAGTACTTC

J gene: TRBJ2-7
clone size: .
D gene: .
V gene: TRBV28
CDR3 protein: CASGGGSGTYEQYF
CDR3 DNA: TGTGCCAGCGGAGGAGGTAGCGGAACCTACGAGCAGTACTTC

J gene: TRBJ1-5
clone size: once
D gene: TRBD1
V gene: TRBV15
CDR3 protein: CATSTRQGAAQPQHF
CDR3 DNA: TGTGCCACCAGTACAAGGCAGGGGGCGGCTCAGCCCCAGCATTTT

J gene: TRBJ1-5
clone size: .
D gene: .
V gene: TRBV18
CDR3 protein: CASSPLTNQPQHF
CDR3 DNA: TGTGCCAGCTCACCACTGACGAATCAGCCCCAGCATTTT

J gene: TRBJ2-7
clone size: .
D gene: .
V gene: TRBV3-1/TRBV3-2
CDR3 protein: CASSQAYEQYF
CDR3 DNA: TGTGCCAGCAGCCAAGCCTACGAGCAGTACTTC

J gene: TRBJ1-2
clone size: once
D gene: TRBD1
V gene: TRBV27
CDR3 protein: CASSAQGVGYTF
CDR3 DNA: TGTGCCAGCAGTGCACAGGGGGTGGGCTACACCTTC

J gene: TRBJ1-1
clone size: .
D gene: .
V gene: TRBV7-3
CDR3 protein: CASSLIGNTEAFF
CDR3 DNA: TGTGCCAGCAGCTTAATCGGGAACACTGAAGCTTTCTTT

J gene: TRBJ2-1
clone size: .
D gene: TRBD2
V gene: TRBV5-4
CDR3 protein: CASSRSLAGGNEQFF
CDR3 DNA: TGTGCCAGCAGCCGATCGCTAGCGGGGGGCAATGAGCAGTTCTTC

J gene: TRBJ2-6
clone size: .
D gene: .
V gene: TRBV5-8
CDR3 protein: CASTRGSSGANVLTF
CDR3 DNA: TGTGCCAGCACCCGAGGATCTTCTGGGGCCAACGTCCTGACTTTC

J gene: TRBJ2-1
clone size: .
D gene: TRBD2
V gene: TRBV19
CDR3 protein: CASSAGTSGSYNEQFF
CDR3 DNA: TGTGCCAGTAGTGCCGGGACTAGCGGGTCCTACAATGAGCAGTTCTTC

J gene: TRBJ1-3
clone size: .
D gene: .
V gene: TRBV4-2
CDR3 protein: CASSQEGRGSGNTIYF
CDR3 DNA: TGTGCCAGCAGCCAAGAGGGGAGGGGCTCTGGAAACACCATATATTTT

J gene: TRBJ2-1
clone size: .
D gene: TRBD1
V gene: TRBV5-6
CDR3 protein: CASRSGQGPMNEQFF
CDR3 DNA: TGTGCCAGCAGGTCGGGACAGGGGCCTATGAATGAGCAGTTCTTC

J gene: TRBJ2-1
clone size: .
D gene: .
V gene: TRBV5-1
CDR3 protein: CASSQTYNEQFF
CDR3 DNA: TGCGCCAGCAGCCAGACATACAATGAGCAGTTCTTC

J gene: TRBJ2-7
clone size: .
D gene: TRBD1
V gene: TRBV9
CDR3 protein: CASSAGQLKEYEQYF
CDR3 DNA: TGTGCCAGCAGCGCGGGACAGCTAAAGGAGTACGAGCAGTACTTC

J gene: TRBJ1-4
clone size: .
D gene: .
V gene: TRBV5-1
CDR3 protein: CASSLGASPYNEKLFF
CDR3 DNA: TGCGCCAGCAGCTTGGGTGCGTCACCATACAATGAAAAACTGTTTTTT

J gene: TRBJ1-1
clone size: once
D gene: .
V gene: TRBV5-1
CDR3 protein: CASSLLTVNTEAFF
CDR3 DNA: TGCGCCAGCAGCTTATTAACAGTGAACACTGAAGCTTTCTTT

J gene: TRBJ2-7
clone size: few
D gene: .
V gene: TRBV14
CDR3 protein: CASSPGTYEQYF
CDR3 DNA: TGTGCCAGCAGCCCCGGGACCTACGAGCAGTACTTC

J gene: TRBJ2-1
clone size: .
D gene: .
V gene: TRBV18
CDR3 protein: CASSPRQDNEQFF
CDR3 DNA: TGTGCCAGCTCACCACGGCAGGACAATGAGCAGTTCTTC

J gene: TRBJ2-1
clone size: .
D gene: TRBD2
V gene: TRBV29-1
CDR3 protein: CSVEDILREGQFF
CDR3 DNA: TGCAGCGTTGAAGATATCTTGCGGGAGGGCCAGTTCTTC

J gene: TRBJ1-6
clone size: .
D gene: TRBD1
V gene: TRBV28
CDR3 protein: CASSLSGNQGDSPLHF
CDR3 DNA: TGTGCCAGCAGTTTATCAGGCAACCAGGGGGATTCACCCCTCCACTTT

J gene: TRBJ1-4
clone size: .
D gene: .
V gene: TRBV18
CDR3 protein: CASSPGVANEKLFF
CDR3 DNA: TGTGCCAGCTCACCAGGGGTTGCTAATGAAAAACTGTTTTTT

J gene: TRBJ1-2
clone size: .
D gene: .
V gene: TRBV21-1
CDR3 protein: CASSPAPGGRSYGYTF
CDR3 DNA: TGTGCCAGCAGCCCGGCCCCCGGGGGGCGAAGCTATGGCTACACCTTC

J gene: TRBJ1-2
clone size: .
D gene: .
V gene: TRBV5-1
CDR3 protein: CASSPAGSLPYGYTF
CDR3 DNA: TGCGCCAGCAGCCCCGCCGGCAGCTTACCCTATGGCTACACCTTC

J gene: TRBJ2-7
clone size: .
D gene: TRBD1
V gene: TRBV5-6
CDR3 protein: CASSLVWQGAFYEQYF
CDR3 DNA: TGTGCCAGCAGCCTGGTTTGGCAGGGGGCCTTCTACGAGCAGTACTTC

J gene: TRBJ2-5
clone size: .
D gene: TRBD1
V gene: TRBV19
CDR3 protein: CASGQGLQETQYF
CDR3 DNA: TGTGCCAGCGGACAGGGACTCCAAGAGACCCAGTACTTC

J gene: TRBJ1-1
clone size: .
D gene: .
V gene: TRBV6-5
CDR3 protein: CASSLPGATEAFF
CDR3 DNA: TGTGCCAGCAGCCTCCCAGGGGCCACTGAAGCTTTCTTT

J gene: TRBJ1-5
clone size: .
D gene: .
V gene: TRBV19
CDR3 protein: CASSMRGPGQPQHF
CDR3 DNA: TGTGCCAGTAGCATGAGAGGGCCGGGTCAGCCCCAGCATTTT